This TCR beta chain emerged from a study of response to subunit inactivated influenza vaccine. General study results and limits: Only a handful of new T cells, the authors suggested, are recruited with each seasonal influenza vaccination.

Germline V gene lookup returns CDR1 SGHRS and CDR2 YFSETQ. CDR3 length: 14 amino acids. V was pared by 0 bases and J by 2 bases, with 9 bases between. This clonotype showed up just a few times. Its target is not known. TCRdb re-derived calls from the RT-PCR reads in MiXCR, one entry per CDR3 protein. The table shows 750,000 to 850,000 distinct CDR3 sequences, with less than 20% occurring only once. The material was PBMCs from blood, obtained roughly 5 days after vaccination. The chain uses TRBV5-1 and TRBJ2-7, with D unresolved. The sequence derives from a man aged 45-65 years who received an inactivated influenza vaccine. The CDR3 DNA sequence: TGCGCCAGCAGCTTGGGAACGCGGACCTACGAGCAGTACTTC. This encodes CASSLGTRTYEQYF.